This TCR beta chain was identified in a study of blood T cell repertoires in COVID-19. Background on the study: COVID-19 samples collected from the United States, Italy and Spain covered acute and convalescent phases.

Per the authors' pipeline: Amplification of reference gene primers provided the estimated nucleated cell counts. Some clones are missing from TCRdb's copy, which holds only in-frame ones; the method was immunoSEQ multiplex PCR. V and J calls and clone size are given by that table; D and trimming were obtained from the DNA. In the table there are roughly 130,000 clones, 88% of which are singletons. The sample comprised peripheral blood. The receptor's source is a man between 60 and 75 years old with active or convalescent COVID-19.

CDR3 sequence: CASSVAWDRVTNTEAFF. The CDR3 DNA reads as TGTGCCAGCAGCGTAGCTTGGGACAGGGTCACGAACACTGAAGCTTTCTTT. The rearrangement links TRBV9 to TRBJ1-1; TRBD1 matches at 9 bases. Trimming removed 0 bases from V and 1 base from J; junction bases left unmatched: 7. This CDR3 spans 17 amino acids. Per germline, CDR1 SGDLS and CDR2 YYNGEE.